This TCR beta chain is from a study of T-cell reconstitution after alpha-beta-depleted transplantation in children. V was clipped by 1 base and J by 0 bases, with 16 bases between them. CDR3 length: 18 residues. The V gene's germline CDR1 is MGHDK and CDR2 SYGVNS. It was with unique molecular identifiers that the TCRbeta library was prepared. TCRdb recomputed calls from the PCR reads with MiXCR, one row per CDR3 protein. Seen here are approximately 230,000 distinct CDR3 sequences, approximately 24% observed once, and the top ten hold 4.8%. A note on this clonotype: Its antigen is not identified.

Findings and caveats of the study: T cells produced anew were the main source of T-cell counts and diversity one year after transplant. Expanded clones from the graft, numbering several hundred, reportedly supplied alpha-beta T cells about two months after transplant.

This chain links TRBV25-1 with TRBJ1-3; D perhaps matches TRBD1 (5 bases). Material: PBMCs, mostly from graft donor cells, obtained 360 days after TCRalphabeta/CD19-depleted stem cell transplant. The clonotype was recovered from a female patient aged 2-9 years who had a stem cell transplant for congenital amegakaryocytic thrombocytopenia, so the T cells may come from the graft donor. This CDR3 is CASSEFPKTDFSGNTIYF. DNA for the CDR3: TGTGCCAGCAGTGAATTCCCCAAGACAGACTTCTCTGGAAACACCATATATTTT.